The clone carrying this T cell receptor (beta chain) appeared a few times. Its target is not known. V was trimmed by 1 base and J by 5 bases, leaving 9 bases between them. Per the germline V gene, CDR1 is SNHLY and CDR2 is FYNNEI. This CDR3 has 14 amino acids. The entry originates in a study of cytomegalovirus exposure and HLA in healthy donors. About the research overall: The same platform used for the approximately 700 first-cohort repertoires was also used for the 90 to 150 validation repertoires, as a later analysis reported. Study results and caveats: First-cohort TCR clusters were later found to tend to co-occur in the 90 to 150 validation repertoires.

Profiled with immunoSEQ multiplex PCR; TCRdb holds only in-frame clones, not every one. The table shows approximately 230,000 clones, with about 90% occurring only once. This chain joins TRBV2 and TRBJ1-5; D gene ambiguous. This receptor was taken from a young man in good health and CMV-seropositive. Sequencing used PBMCs. CDR3 protein: CASSEGWGDQPQHF. For the CDR3, the DNA is TGTGCCAGCAGTGAAGGATGGGGAGATCAGCCCCAGCATTTT.